These T cell receptor beta chains were read from a single sample in a study of blood T cell repertoires in COVID-19. Using immunoSEQ multiplex PCR, the repertoire was profiled, and TCRdb retains in-frame clones only, with some absent. The sample contains some 390,000 clones, just under 90% of which appear only once. Specimen: PBMCs or T cells enriched from blood (not recorded which). These receptors were obtained from a young woman who had recovered from COVID-19. Both conserved end residues are trimmed from each CDR3. Each record gives: CDR3 protein, V gene, J gene.

ATSAAAGGKETQY	TRBV24-1	TRBJ2-5
ASSLGGLGSNQPQH	TRBV7-9	TRBJ1-5
ASSLGGQKAF	TRBV5-1	TRBJ1-1
ASSPSRDRVFS	TRBV18	TRBJ1-2
ASSPGGYEQY	TRBV7-2	TRBJ2-7
ASSQVIAGGEKLF	TRBV4-1	TRBJ1-4
ASSAIRTSRGAETQY	TRBV5-6	TRBJ2-5
ASSFGTGSAETQY	TRBV27	TRBJ2-5
ASSFRTGDEQY	TRBV7-6	TRBJ2-7
ASSLDRTNTGELF	TRBV5-6	TRBJ2-2
ASSPEVSGTGELF	TRBV18	TRBJ2-2
ASSYRRGNTIY	TRBV12-3/TRBV12-4	TRBJ1-3
ASSLGAGDGYT	TRBV7-9	TRBJ1-2
ASSLGDRFNTEAF	TRBV5-1	TRBJ1-1
ASSSGQGNTEAF	TRBV5-1	TRBJ1-1
ASSEQGNQPQH	TRBV19	TRBJ1-5
AWSVQLAGADTQY	TRBV30	TRBJ2-3
ASNPTGGLGNTQY	TRBV5-5	TRBJ2-3
ASKLDRGSNEKLF	TRBV2	TRBJ1-4
ASSMGLAGTGEQF	TRBV25-1	TRBJ2-1
ASSGWQAPSGANVLT	TRBV2	TRBJ2-6
ASSSPYYGYT	TRBV28	TRBJ1-2
ASHRGRDREQY	TRBV6-4	TRBJ2-7
ATSRDRTSANTGELF	TRBV15	TRBJ2-2
ASSSGGMGGYT	TRBV7-6	TRBJ1-2
ASSLRLYRGDTIY	TRBV3-1/TRBV3-2	TRBJ1-3